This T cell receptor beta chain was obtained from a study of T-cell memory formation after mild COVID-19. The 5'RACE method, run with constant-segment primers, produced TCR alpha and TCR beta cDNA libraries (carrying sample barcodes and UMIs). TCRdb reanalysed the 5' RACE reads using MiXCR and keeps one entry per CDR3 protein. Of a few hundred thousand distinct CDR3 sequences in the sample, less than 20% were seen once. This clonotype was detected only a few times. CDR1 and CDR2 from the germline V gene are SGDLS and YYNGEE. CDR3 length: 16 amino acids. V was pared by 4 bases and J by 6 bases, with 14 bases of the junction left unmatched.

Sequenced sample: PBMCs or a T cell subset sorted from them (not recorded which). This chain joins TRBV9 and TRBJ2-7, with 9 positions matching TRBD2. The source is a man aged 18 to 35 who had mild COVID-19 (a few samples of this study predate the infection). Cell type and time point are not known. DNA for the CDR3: TGTGCCAGCAGCCTGGGACTAGCCGGGGGGGGTTCCGAGCAGTACTTC. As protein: CASSLGLAGGGSEQYF.